What follows is one TCR beta chain and its context. TCRdb analysed the 5' RACE reads with MiXCR anew, one entry per CDR3 protein. The table records tens of thousands of distinct CDR3 sequences, roughly 25% of them present only once. This CDR3 has 16 residues. V lost 2 bases and J 0 bases, leaving 11 bases between the germline ends. Germline CDR1 reads LGHNA; CDR2 reads YNFKEQ. Treg sorting used a CD4+CD25+CD127-/low gate. The chain is built from TRBV4-2 and TRBJ2-4; D gene ambiguous. Sequencing was done on a sample of tumor-infiltrating Tregs sorted from the breast tumor. The TCR sequence derives from a female donor with breast cancer. Here the CDR3 reads CASSQPIGLAKNIQYF. Here the CDR3 DNA reads TGTGCCAGCAGCCAACCCATAGGGTTAGCCAAAAACATTCAGTACTTC.